The 23 T cell receptor beta chains below come from one sample, sequenced in a study of control samples from healthy donors and cancer patients. The protocol was immunoSEQ multiplex PCR, while the TCRdb copy is restricted to in-frame clones and leaves out a portion. The sample carries tens of thousands of clones, roughly 95% recorded once. Sequenced material: blood. The receptors originated from a man younger than 40 in good health.

The chain combines TRBV30 with TRBJ1-5, with D perhaps TRBD1 (5 bases). Deletions cut 3 bases from V and 0 bases from J, with 12 bases between. Germline-derived CDR1 and CDR2 are GTSNPN and SVGIG (reference sequence). The CDR3 is 15 residues long. This CDR3 reads CAWSGGEHSNQPQHF. Here the CDR3 DNA reads TGTGCCTGGAGCGGGGGGGAACATAGCAATCAGCCCCAGCATTTT. The full variable domain, rest sourced from reference TRBV30 and TRBJ1-5, is SQTIHQWPATLVQPVGSPLSLECTVEGTSNPNLYWYRQAAGRGLQLLFYSVGIGQISSEVPQNLSASRPQDRQFILSSKKLLLSDSGFYLCAWSGGEHSNQPQHFGDGTRLSIL.

CDR3 protein: CASSQDVGRGQYF. As DNA, the CDR3 is TGTGCCAGCAGCCAAGATGTAGGTCGAGGGCAGTATTTT. The chain employs TRBV3-1 (or the pseudogene TRBV3-2) and TRBJ2-3; no clear D. The CDR3 runs 13 residues. Germline-derived CDR1 and CDR2 are LGHDT and YNNKEL (reference sequence). Between the trimmed V and J ends, which lost 0 bases and 11 bases, there was a span of 12 bases.

V gene TRBV7-8 combines with J gene TRBJ2-1, with TRBD1 matching 9 bases. This CDR3 has 16 residues. The V gene end was trimmed by 7 bases and the J gene end by 7 bases; junction bases not matched to a gene: 14. The germline gives CDR1 SGHVS, CDR2 FQNEAQ. This CDR3 is CASTDRSTGGFNEQFF. The CDR3 DNA reads as TGTGCCAGCACCGACCGTTCGACAGGGGGTTTTAATGAGCAGTTCTTC.

The chain is built from TRBV9 and TRBJ1-1; the match to TRBD1 covers 7 bases. Germline V lookup: CDR1 SGDLS, CDR2 YYNGEE. The length of the CDR3 is 15 residues. J lost 4 bases, V lost 1 base, and 7 bases had no gene match. The CDR3 DNA reads as TGTGCCAGCAGCGTAACAGGACAGGTTGGCACTGAAGCTTTCTTT. Translated: CASSVTGQVGTEAFF.

This chain connects TRBV5-1 to TRBJ1-2; 8 bases are shared with TRBD1. The V gene end was trimmed by 0 bases and the J gene end by 8 bases; junction bases not matched to a gene: 9. Germline CDR1 SGHRS, CDR2 YFSETQ. This CDR3 has 15 amino acids. The CDR3 loop reads CASSLAGQGSGGYTF. The CDR3 region has the DNA TGCGCCAGCAGCTTGGCCGGACAGGGAAGCGGGGGCTACACCTTC.

The chain joins TRBV18 to TRBJ1-2; TRBD1 agrees at 10 bases. CDR1 is KGHSH, CDR2 LQKENI, per germline. V shed 6 bases, J shed 1 base, and the junction held 5 bases outside the gene matches. CDR3 length equals 15 residues. CDR3 sequence: CASSAGQGHNYGYTF. Written as DNA, the CDR3 is TGTGCCAGCTCGGCGGGACAGGGGCATAACTATGGCTACACCTTC.

This chain links TRBV15 with TRBJ2-2; D tentatively reads TRBD1 or TRBD2 (5 bases each). Germline V gene sequence: CDR1 LNHNV, CDR2 YYDKDF (reference sequence). This CDR3 is 18 amino acids long. V was cut by 4 bases and J by 3 bases, with 21 bases left in between. As DNA, the CDR3 is TGTGCCACCAGCACTCCAAACACTGGGACGGCGCACACCGGGGAGCTGTTTTTT. It translates to CATSTPNTGTAHTGELFF.

The chain is built from TRBV7-9 and TRBJ2-1; no reliable D call. V was trimmed by 3 bases and J by 2 bases, leaving 14 bases between them. Per germline, CDR1 SEHNR and CDR2 FQNEAQ (reference sequence). This CDR3 comprises 16 residues. This CDR3 reads CASSFPTEYAYNEQFF. CDR3 bases: TGTGCCAGCAGCTTCCCGACTGAGTACGCCTACAATGAGCAGTTCTTC.

V gene TRBV6-5 combines with J gene TRBJ1-3; 10 nucleotides match TRBD1. The CDR3 consists of 15 residues. Per germline, CDR1 MNHEY and CDR2 SVGAGI. Trimming at V came to 5 bases and at J to 1 base, leaving 2 bases not matched to a gene. The CDR3 bases are TGTGCCAGCAGTCTGGACAGGGGGTCTGGAAACACCATATATTTT. The encoded protein is CASSLDRGSGNTIYF.

The CDR3 nucleotides are TGCAGTGCTAGTCTTAGCCTCGGGGACCAGCCCCAGCATTTT. This codes for CSASLSLGDQPQHF. The V gene is TRBV20-1, the J gene TRBJ1-5, with D perhaps TRBD1 (5 bases). V shed 3 bases and J shed 7 bases, with 16 bases lying between them. The CDR3 spans 14 residues. Germline V lookup: CDR1 DFQATT, CDR2 SNEGSKA (reference sequence).

The rearrangement uses TRBV7-3 and TRBJ2-7; D is ambiguous. V lost 4 bases to trimming and J lost 6 bases, with 13 bases between them. The CDR3 has 13 amino acids. Germline-derived CDR1 and CDR2 are SGHTA and FQGTGA. The CDR3 bases are TGTGCCAGCAGCTCCTCGGGCCGGAGCGAGCAGTACTTC. Amino acids: CASSSSGRSEQYF.

The rearrangement uses TRBV5-6 and TRBJ1-1; no firm D call. The V gene lost 2 bases and the J gene lost 5 bases, with 10 bases spanning the gap. The length of the CDR3 is 13 residues. Germline CDR1 reads SGHDT; CDR2 reads YYEEEE. The CDR3: CASSLIGRTEAFF. The CDR3 DNA follows: TGTGCCAGCAGCTTAATCGGGAGGACTGAAGCTTTCTTT. Filled out from reference TRBV5-6 and TRBJ1-1, the complete variable domain reads DAGVTQSPTHLIKTRGQQVTLRCSPKSGHDTVSWYQQALGQGPQFIFQYYEEEERQRGNFPDRFSGHQFPNYSSELNVNALLLGDSALYLCASSLIGRTEAFFGQGTRLTVV.

The genes are TRBV7-9 and TRBJ2-1; possibly TRBD2 for D (6 bases). Germline CDR1 reads SEHNR; CDR2 reads FQNEAQ (reference sequence). This CDR3 is 16 amino acids long. The germline V and J ends were trimmed by 5 bases and 4 bases, with 18 bases remaining between them. This CDR3 is CASSPNSGDRYNEQFF. The CDR3 DNA reads TGTGCCAGCAGCCCGAACTCGGGAGATCGGTACAATGAGCAGTTCTTC.

J is TRBJ2-3 and V is TRBV28, with D possibly matching TRBD2 (5 bases). Germline V gene lookup returns CDR1 MDHEN and CDR2 SYDVKM. The ends were cut back, 3 bases at V and 0 bases at J, with 13 bases in the middle. The CDR3 is 16 residues long. CDR3: CASSFRAASSTDTQYF. The CDR3 DNA reads as TGTGCCAGCAGTTTTCGAGCGGCCTCTAGCACAGATACGCAGTATTTT.

The chain links TRBV4-1 to TRBJ2-5; 9 bases line up with TRBD2. The germline CDR1 and CDR2 sequences are MGHRA and YSYEKL. The V gene end was trimmed by 4 bases and the J gene end by 5 bases; junction bases not matched to a gene: 11. The CDR3 spans 16 residues. The CDR3 reads CASSLLAGVVGETQYF. The CDR3 bases are TGCGCCAGCAGCCTTTTAGCGGGAGTGGTGGGGGAGACCCAGTACTTC.

The genes are TRBV3-1 (or the pseudogene TRBV3-2) and TRBJ2-7, with TRBD2 matching over 9 bases. Germline CDR1 reads LGHDT; CDR2 reads YNNKEL (reference sequence). The CDR3 has 15 amino acids. Unmatched junction bases numbered 7, after V lost 1 base and J lost 6 bases. The CDR3 DNA reads TGTGCCAGCAGCCAAGCTGCGGGAGGGCCCTTCGAGCAGTACTTC. It translates to CASSQAAGGPFEQYF.

The chain links TRBV5-4 to TRBJ1-2; possibly TRBD1 for D (5 bases). The CDR3 is 13 residues long. CDR1 is SGHNT, CDR2 YYREEE, per germline (reference sequence). V lost 5 bases and J lost 1, with 9 bases in between. CDR3 loop: CASSEQVNYGYTF. The DNA for the CDR3 is TGTGCCAGCAGTGAACAGGTTAACTATGGCTACACCTTC. The full variable domain, rest sourced from reference TRBV5-4 and TRBJ1-2, is ETGVTQSPTHLIKTRGQQVTLRCSSQSGHNTVSWYQQALGQGPQFIFQYYREEENGRGNFPPRFSGLQFPNYSSELNVNALELDDSALYLCASSEQVNYGYTFGSGTRLTVV.

This chain uses TRBV6-1 with TRBJ1-3; TRBD1 matches 7 bases. Germline V gives CDR1 MNHNS, CDR2 SASEGT. The CDR3 has 14 residues. V dropped 1 base and J dropped 3; count of bases not matched to a gene: 0. The DNA for the CDR3 is TGTGCCAGCAGTGAAGGACAGGGTGGAAACACCATATATTTT. This gives the protein CASSEGQGGNTIYF.

The chain couples TRBV19 to TRBJ2-7; either TRBD1 or TRBD2 may fit D (5 bases each). V lost 5 bases and J lost 2, with 16 bases in between. Germline assignment: CDR1 LNHDA and CDR2 SQIVND (reference sequence). This CDR3 has 15 residues. CDR3 residues: CASSAFSGPAYEQYF. CDR3 DNA: TGTGCCAGTAGTGCCTTTTCGGGACCCGCCTACGAGCAGTACTTC.

The rearrangement uses TRBV25-1 and TRBJ2-3; TRBD1 might be the D (7 bases). Germline lookup yields CDR1 MGHDK and CDR2 SYGVNS. This CDR3 is built from 17 residues. The V gene lost 1 base and the J gene lost 4 bases, with 18 bases spanning the gap. The CDR3 DNA is TGTGCCAGCAGTGAATCTCGGAGGGGGCCTGGATCAGATACGCAGTATTTT. The encoded protein is CASSESRRGPGSDTQYF.

The V and J genes are TRBV9 and TRBJ2-1, with 8 nucleotides matching TRBD2. The germline V gene encodes CDR1 SGDLS and CDR2 YYNGEE. V dropped 0 bases and J dropped 2; count of bases not matched to a gene: 10. There are 18 residues in the CDR3. The CDR3 coding sequence is TGTGCCAGCAGCGTAGCCCCTTTGGGTAGCGGGACCTACAATGAGCAGTTCTTC. It translates to CASSVAPLGSGTYNEQFF.

The chain recombines TRBV9 with TRBJ1-1; D not resolved. The CDR3 spans 13 residues. Trimming removed 7 bases at V and 0 bases at J, with 10 bases between. The germline V gene encodes CDR1 SGDLS and CDR2 YYNGEE. CDR3 in amino acids: CASAVALNTEAFF. The CDR3 DNA reads TGTGCCAGCGCGGTGGCGCTGAACACTGAAGCTTTCTTT.

The J gene is TRBJ2-2, the V gene TRBV5-4; perhaps TRBD2 as D (5 bases). Germline CDR1 SGHNT, CDR2 YYREEE (reference sequence). The germline V and J ends were trimmed by 0 bases and 5 bases, with 11 bases remaining between them. The CDR3 runs 15 residues. This chain's CDR3 is CASSLGSGGTGELFF. In DNA, the CDR3 is TGTGCCAGCAGCTTGGGTTCGGGCGGGACCGGGGAGCTGTTTTTT.